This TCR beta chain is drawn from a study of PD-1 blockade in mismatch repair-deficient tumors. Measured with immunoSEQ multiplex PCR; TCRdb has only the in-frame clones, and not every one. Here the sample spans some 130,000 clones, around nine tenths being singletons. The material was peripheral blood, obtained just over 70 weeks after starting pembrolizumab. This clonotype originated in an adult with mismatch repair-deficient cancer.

The CDR3 DNA follows: TGTGCCAGCAGTGATTTGGGGTGGGACAGGGAGCAGTTCTTC. Protein product: CASSDLGWDREQFF. V is TRBV2 and J is TRBJ2-1, with 8 nucleotides matching TRBD1. Germline V gene data show CDR1 as SNHLY and CDR2 as FYNNEI. V gave up 3 bases and J gave up 10 bases; unmatched junction bases: 8. This CDR3 has 14 residues.